This T cell receptor beta chain was captured by sequencing in a study of T cells in localized non-small cell lung cancer. Concerning this clone: Its antigen is not identified.

The data were produced by immunoSEQ multiplex PCR, yet TCRdb's version contains in-frame clones alone and is incomplete. The sample lists 32,000 or so clones; roughly 90% were seen once. The CDR3 totals 15 residues. Germline V gives CDR1 SGHRS, CDR2 YFSETQ. V shed 3 bases and J 4 bases; nucleotides not matched to a gene: 8. Study results and caveats: Uninvolved adjacent lung showed higher T cell clonality than tumor. Within adjacent lung there appeared a median approximately 57 of the top 100 tumor clones. A denser population of T cells in blood accompanied longer overall survival.

J is TRBJ2-5 and V is TRBV5-1; 8 bases are a match to TRBD1. This receptor was obtained from a man aged 40 to 75 with stage I lung adenocarcinoma. Material: peripheral blood, obtained before any cancer treatment. The CDR3 region is CASSWQGAFVETQYF. In nucleotides, the CDR3 is TGCGCCAGCAGCTGGCAGGGGGCATTTGTAGAGACCCAGTACTTC.